This T cell receptor beta chain was sequenced during a study of blood T cell repertoires in COVID-19. Authors' analysis steps: Reference gene primer amplification gave estimated nucleated cell counts. Profiling relied on immunoSEQ multiplex PCR, and the TCRdb table lists in-frame clones only, not all of them. From that table come the V and J calls and clone size; the DNA was used to work out D and trimming. Of approximately 160,000 clones in the sample, 80% were seen once. Germline CDR1 SEHNR, CDR2 FQNEAQ (reference sequence). With 4 bases removed from V and 0 bases from J, the gap between germline ends came to 12 bases. The CDR3 length is 15 residues.

The source is a man aged 35 to 55 who had recovered from COVID-19. The specimen was PBMCs or T cells enriched from blood (not recorded which). The chain recombines TRBV7-9 with TRBJ1-2; D is uncertain. The CDR3 loop reads CASSSGLDSNYGYTF. CDR3 DNA: TGTGCCAGCAGCTCTGGACTTGACTCTAACTATGGCTACACCTTC.